This is a list of T cell receptor beta chains from one sample in a study of human CD4 T cells and Enterobacteriaceae. Clones were read by immunoSEQ multiplex PCR, and TCRdb kept only the in-frame ones, dropping some. Of about 29,000 clones in the sample, almost 85% were seen once. What was sequenced was memory CD4+ T cells from blood. These receptor sequences come from a human donor in good health. The CDR3 runs from the conserved cysteine through the conserved F or W. A D gene is named only where the DNA matches it firmly.

cdr3_aa: CAGGNSRNTEAFF
v_call: TRBV6-1
d_call: -

cdr3_aa: CASSQEARYTGELFF
v_call: TRBV4-1
d_call: -

cdr3_aa: CASIRPELIQETQYF
v_call: TRBV10-1
d_call: -

cdr3_aa: CAIRGTGSNTGELFF
v_call: TRBV10-3
d_call: TRBD1

cdr3_aa: CATGEYEQYF
v_call: TRBV10-3
d_call: -

cdr3_aa: CASSLLGETSYNEQFF
v_call: TRBV5-6
d_call: -

cdr3_aa: CASSEQGANTEAFF
v_call: TRBV11-2
d_call: -

cdr3_aa: CASSFLFLGEVVETQYF
v_call: TRBV5-6
d_call: -

cdr3_aa: CASSYSEGGELFF
v_call: TRBV6-6
d_call: -

cdr3_aa: CASSFQNSGGQETQYF
v_call: TRBV5-1
d_call: -

cdr3_aa: CASRGGGYEQYF
v_call: TRBV6-5
d_call: -

cdr3_aa: CASSLGPNQPQHF
v_call: TRBV7-3
d_call: -

cdr3_aa: CASSFSGHGNEKLFF
v_call: TRBV7-2
d_call: -

cdr3_aa: CASSRNLLGKSGDEQFF
v_call: TRBV11-2
d_call: -